This T cell receptor (beta chain) was recovered during a study of OX40 agonist ivuxolimab in advanced cancers. Study in general: The patients' treatment was ivuxolimab, an agonistic anti-OX40 (CD134) antibody. Previous treatment with anti-PD-1, anti-PD-L1 or anti-CTLA-4 therapy was allowed; about 44% had received some. Study results and caveats: Normalized expansion of T-cell clones was also low for some nonresponders.

Germline lookup yields CDR1 MNHEY and CDR2 SVGAGI. The CDR3 spans 15 residues. Libraries were prepared by immunoSEQ multiplex PCR; TCRdb keeps only in-frame clonotypes and omits some of them. The sample includes tens of thousands of clones, approximately 92% of them seen just once. Worth noting for this clone: The antigen is undetermined.

The timepoints at which blood was sampled were baseline, cycle 4 day 1, and cycle 7 day 1. Specimen: CD4+ or CD8+ T cells sorted from blood, collected in a trial of the OX40 agonist ivuxolimab. The clonotype was recovered from an adult with an advanced solid tumor such as melanoma, head and neck, liver or kidney cancer. The chain uses TRBV6-5 and TRBJ2-5; D possibly corresponds to TRBD2 (6 bases). The J call could be wrong; TRBJ2-7 is a better fit for the DNA end. This CDR3 is CASSYSRRAIHEQYF. CDR3 bases: TGTGCCAGCAGTTACTCTAGGAGGGCCATCCACGAGCAGTACTTC.